One and the same sample provided the 11 T cell receptor beta chains below, sequenced in a study of T cell repertoires in cytomegalovirus infection. Their cognate antigens are unknown. TCRdb re-analysed the reads in MiXCR, keeping a single row per CDR3 protein. The table shows approximately 110,000 distinct CDR3 sequences, with 9.5% to 13% occurring only once. The sequencing sample was made of PBMCs, sequenced either directly or after in vitro stimulation (not recorded which). These receptors all stem from a human donor in good health (CMV status not recorded). Some clones in this sample may be carry-over from other donors' samples.

This clonotype has ten or more counts. V gene TRBV7-3 combines with J gene TRBJ2-1; perhaps TRBD2 as D (5 bases). This CDR3 has 15 amino acids. Germline-derived CDR1 and CDR2 are SGHTA and FQGTGA. Trimming removed 1 base from V and 5 bases from J, with 12 bases in between. The CDR3 DNA follows: TGTGCCAGCAGCTTAATGTCTAGCCCGGACAATGAGCAGTTCTTC. This encodes CASSLMSSPDNEQFF.

The CDR3: CASSFDRGRTGELFF. CDR3 coding DNA: TGTGCCAGCAGTTTCGACAGGGGGCGCACCGGGGAGCTGTTTTTT. J is TRBJ2-2 and V is TRBV6-6; 10 bases fit TRBD1. V shed 4 bases and J 4 bases; nucleotides not matched to a gene: 3. Per germline, CDR1 MNHNY and CDR2 SVGAGI (reference sequence). This CDR3 spans 15 amino acids.

This chain connects TRBV7-2 to TRBJ1-1; TRBD1 matches at 8 bases. Per germline, CDR1 SGHTA and CDR2 FQGNSA. V shed 4 bases, J shed 7 bases, and the junction held 2 bases outside the gene matches. This CDR3 comprises 12 residues. The CDR3 bases are TGTGCCAGCAGCTGGGACAGGCTTGAAGCTTTCTTT. Translation: CASSWDRLEAFF.

J is TRBJ2-7 and V is TRBV20-1; 11 positions agree with TRBD2. The germline gives CDR1 DFQATT, CDR2 SNEGSKA (reference sequence). Trimming took 5 bases from V and 3 from J; bases not matched to a gene: 6. The CDR3 sequence is 14 residues long. The CDR3 DNA reads TGCAGTGCTTTAGGGACTAGCGGCGACTACGAGCAGTACTTC. Its translation is CSALGTSGDYEQYF.

At least ten counts were recorded for this clonotype. The rearrangement links TRBV7-2 to TRBJ2-3; D unresolved. The germline V gene has CDR1 SGHTA and CDR2 FQGNSA. V was clipped by 4 bases and J by 2 bases, with 1 base between them. The CDR3 is 11 amino acids. The CDR3 protein is CASSYTDTQYF. The CDR3 nucleotides read TGTGCCAGCAGCTACACAGATACGCAGTATTTT.

As concerns this clonotype: At one end, the junction sequence differs from germline, possibly due to a read error. V gene TRBV7-9 combines with J gene TRBJ1-1; 7 nucleotides align to TRBD1. Germline loops: CDR1 SEHNR, CDR2 FQNEAQ (reference sequence). CDR3 length equals 14 residues. The CDR3 bases are TGTGCCCGCAGCCGTAGACAGGGTAAAACTGAAGCGTTCTTT. Translation gives CARSRRQGKTEAFF. Full variable domain (missing parts from reference TRBV7-9 and TRBJ1-1): DTGVSQNPRHKITKRGQNVTFRCDPISEHNRLYWYRQTLGQGPEFLTYFQNEAQLEKSRLLSDRFSAERPKGSFSTLEIQRTEQGDSAMYLCARSRRQGKTEAFFGQGTRLTVV.

The CDR3 coding sequence is TGTGCCAGCAGCTCCGCGACAGGGCGTGGCTACACCTTC. It encodes CASSSATGRGYTF. The chain links TRBV5-6 to TRBJ1-2, with 7 bases matching TRBD1. This CDR3 is built from 13 residues. V was pared by 3 bases and J by 7 bases, with 6 bases of the junction left unmatched. Per germline, CDR1 SGHDT and CDR2 YYEEEE.

This clonotype was detected ten times or more. This chain uses TRBV28 with TRBJ1-1; D gene unclear. Per the germline V gene, CDR1 is MDHEN and CDR2 is SYDVKM. Trimming removed 8 bases from V and 2 bases from J, with 9 bases in between. This CDR3 is built from 12 residues. CDR3 in amino acids: CASVSLNTEAFF. For the CDR3, the DNA is TGTGCCAGCGTATCGTTAAACACTGAAGCTTTCTTT.

This clonotype was counted many times. This chain connects TRBV7-2 to TRBJ2-3; D gene unclear. The germline CDR1 and CDR2 sequences are SGHTA and FQGNSA. Trimming took off 4 bases at V and 2 bases at J, with 7 bases between the two ends. The CDR3 length is 13 residues. The CDR3 DNA sequence: TGTGCCAGCAGCTCCCCACTCACAGATACGCAGTATTTT. It specifies CASSSPLTDTQYF.

This clonotype was counted only a few times. The chain combines TRBV20-1 with TRBJ2-2, with D tentatively TRBD2 (6 bases). The V gene's germline CDR1 is DFQATT and CDR2 SNEGSKA (reference sequence). The CDR3 is made up of 15 amino acids. Trimming left V 2 bases short and J 0 bases short, with 10 bases between. CDR3 sequence: CSARPLAPNTGELFF. The CDR3 bases are TGCAGTGCTAGACCACTAGCTCCGAACACCGGGGAGCTGTTTTTT.

This clonotype showed up many times. The rearrangement uses TRBV20-1 and TRBJ1-3, with no clear D. The CDR3 totals 15 residues. Trimming removed 0 bases at V and 0 bases at J, with 9 bases between. The germline V gene has CDR1 DFQATT and CDR2 SNEGSKA (reference sequence). The DNA of the CDR3 is TGCAGTGCTAGAGATAATCAACGCTCTGGAAACACCATATATTTT. The encoded protein is CSARDNQRSGNTIYF.